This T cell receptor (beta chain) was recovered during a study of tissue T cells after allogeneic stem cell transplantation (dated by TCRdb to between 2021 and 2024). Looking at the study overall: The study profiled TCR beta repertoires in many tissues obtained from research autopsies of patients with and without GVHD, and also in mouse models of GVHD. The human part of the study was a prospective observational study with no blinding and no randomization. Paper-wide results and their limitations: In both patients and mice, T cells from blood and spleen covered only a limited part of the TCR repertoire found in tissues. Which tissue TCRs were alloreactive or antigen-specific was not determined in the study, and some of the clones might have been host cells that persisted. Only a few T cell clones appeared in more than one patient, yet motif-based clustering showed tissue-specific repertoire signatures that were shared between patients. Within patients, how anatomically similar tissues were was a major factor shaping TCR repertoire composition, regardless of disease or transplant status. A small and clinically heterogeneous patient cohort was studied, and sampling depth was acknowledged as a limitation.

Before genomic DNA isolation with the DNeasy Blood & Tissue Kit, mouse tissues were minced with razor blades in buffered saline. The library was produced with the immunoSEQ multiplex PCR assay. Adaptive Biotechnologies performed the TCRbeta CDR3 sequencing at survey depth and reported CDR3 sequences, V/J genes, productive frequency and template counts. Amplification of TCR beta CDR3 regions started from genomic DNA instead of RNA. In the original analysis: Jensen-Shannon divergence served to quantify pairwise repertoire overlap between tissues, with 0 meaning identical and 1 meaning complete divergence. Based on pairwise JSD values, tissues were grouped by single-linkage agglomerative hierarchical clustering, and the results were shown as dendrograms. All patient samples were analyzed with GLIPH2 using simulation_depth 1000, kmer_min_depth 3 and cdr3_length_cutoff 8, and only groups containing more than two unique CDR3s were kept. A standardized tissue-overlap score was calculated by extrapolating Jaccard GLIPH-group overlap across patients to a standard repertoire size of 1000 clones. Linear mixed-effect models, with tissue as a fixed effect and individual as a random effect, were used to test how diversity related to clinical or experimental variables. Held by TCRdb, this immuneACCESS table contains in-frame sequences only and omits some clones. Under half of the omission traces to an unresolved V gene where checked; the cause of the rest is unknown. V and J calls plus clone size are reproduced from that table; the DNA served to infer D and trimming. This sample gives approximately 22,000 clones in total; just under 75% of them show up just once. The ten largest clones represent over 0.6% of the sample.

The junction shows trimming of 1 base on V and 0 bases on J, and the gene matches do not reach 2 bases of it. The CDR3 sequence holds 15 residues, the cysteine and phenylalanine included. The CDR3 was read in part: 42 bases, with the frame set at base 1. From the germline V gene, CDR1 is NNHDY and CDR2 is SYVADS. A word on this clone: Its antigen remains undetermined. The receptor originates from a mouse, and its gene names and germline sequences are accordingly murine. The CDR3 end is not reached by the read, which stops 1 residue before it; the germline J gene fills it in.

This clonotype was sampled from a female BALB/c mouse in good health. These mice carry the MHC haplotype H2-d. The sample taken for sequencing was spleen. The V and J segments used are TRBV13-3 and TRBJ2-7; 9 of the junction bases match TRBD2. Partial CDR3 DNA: TGTGCCAGCAGTGATCCTGGGGGGGACTCCTATGAACAGTAC. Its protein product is CASSDPGGDSYEQY. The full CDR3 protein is CASSDPGGDSYEQYF.